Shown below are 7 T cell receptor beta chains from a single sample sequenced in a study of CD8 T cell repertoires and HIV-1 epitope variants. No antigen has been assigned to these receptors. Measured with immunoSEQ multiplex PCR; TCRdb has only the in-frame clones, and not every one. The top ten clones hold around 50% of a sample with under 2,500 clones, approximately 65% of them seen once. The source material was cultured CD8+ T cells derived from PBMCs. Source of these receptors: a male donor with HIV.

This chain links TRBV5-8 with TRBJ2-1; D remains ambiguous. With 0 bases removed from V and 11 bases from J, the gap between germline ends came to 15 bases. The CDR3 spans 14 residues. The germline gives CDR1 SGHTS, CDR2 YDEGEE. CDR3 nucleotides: TGTGCCAGCAGCTTGGTAGGGCCGACCCCCAAGCAGTTCTTC. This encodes CASSLVGPTPKQFF.

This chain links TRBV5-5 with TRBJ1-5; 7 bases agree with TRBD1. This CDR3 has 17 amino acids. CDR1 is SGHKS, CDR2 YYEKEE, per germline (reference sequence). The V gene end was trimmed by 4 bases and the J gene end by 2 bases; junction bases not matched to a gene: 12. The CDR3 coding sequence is TGTGCCAGCAGCCACACGACAGGGAAGGAGGGCAATCAGCCCCAGCATTTT. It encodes CASSHTTGKEGNQPQHF.

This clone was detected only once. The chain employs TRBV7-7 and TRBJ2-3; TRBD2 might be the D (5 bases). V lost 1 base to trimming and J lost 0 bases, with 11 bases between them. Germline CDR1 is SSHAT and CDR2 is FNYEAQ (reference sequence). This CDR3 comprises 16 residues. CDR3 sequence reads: CASSLGGLTSTDTQYF. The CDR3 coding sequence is TGTGCCAGCAGCTTAGGAGGGTTGACTAGCACAGATACGCAGTATTTT.

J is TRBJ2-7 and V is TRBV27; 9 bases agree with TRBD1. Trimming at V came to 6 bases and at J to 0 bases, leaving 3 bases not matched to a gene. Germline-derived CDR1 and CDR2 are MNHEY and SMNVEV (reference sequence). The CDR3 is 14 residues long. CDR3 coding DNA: TGTGCCAGCAGACAGGGGGCTTCCTCCTACGAGCAGTACTTC. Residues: CASRQGASSYEQYF.

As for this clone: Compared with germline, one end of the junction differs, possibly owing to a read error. The CDR3 loop reads CASSLSGGGAGQPQHF. In DNA form, the CDR3 reads TGTGCCAGCAGTCTATCGGGGGGGGGCGCGGGTCAGCCCCAGCATTTT. The chain uses TRBV27 and TRBJ1-5; D is possibly TRBD1 (6 bases). Germline V CDR1 and CDR2: MNHEY, SMNVEV (reference sequence). The CDR3 totals 16 residues.

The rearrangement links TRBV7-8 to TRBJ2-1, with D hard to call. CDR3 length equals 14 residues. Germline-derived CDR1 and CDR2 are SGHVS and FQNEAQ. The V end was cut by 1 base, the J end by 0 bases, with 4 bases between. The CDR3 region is CASSLDSSYNEQFF. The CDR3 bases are TGTGCCAGCAGCTTAGATAGCTCCTACAATGAGCAGTTCTTC.

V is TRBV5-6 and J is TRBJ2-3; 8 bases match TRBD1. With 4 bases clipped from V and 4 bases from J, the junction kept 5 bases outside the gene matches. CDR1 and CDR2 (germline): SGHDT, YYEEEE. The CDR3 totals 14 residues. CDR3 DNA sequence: TGTGCCAGCAGCGTCATACAGGGGGCAGATACGCAGTATTTT. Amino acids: CASSVIQGADTQYF.